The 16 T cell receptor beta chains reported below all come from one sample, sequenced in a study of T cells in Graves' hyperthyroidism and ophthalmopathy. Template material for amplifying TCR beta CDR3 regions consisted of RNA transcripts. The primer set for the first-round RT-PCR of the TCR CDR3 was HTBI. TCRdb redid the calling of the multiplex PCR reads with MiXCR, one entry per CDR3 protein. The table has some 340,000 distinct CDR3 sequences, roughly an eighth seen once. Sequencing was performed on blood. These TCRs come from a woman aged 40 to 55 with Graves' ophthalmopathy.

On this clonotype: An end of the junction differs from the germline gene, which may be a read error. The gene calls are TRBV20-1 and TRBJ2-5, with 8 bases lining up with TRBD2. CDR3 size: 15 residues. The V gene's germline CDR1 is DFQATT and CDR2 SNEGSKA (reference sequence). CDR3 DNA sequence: TGCGGTGCCGGGGGTGCTAGCGGGTCCCAGGAGACCCAGTACTTC. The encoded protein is CGAGGASGSQETQYF.

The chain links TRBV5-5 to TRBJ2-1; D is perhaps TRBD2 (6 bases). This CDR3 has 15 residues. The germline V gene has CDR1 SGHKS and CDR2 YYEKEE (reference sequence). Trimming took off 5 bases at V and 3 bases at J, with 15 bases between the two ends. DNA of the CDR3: TGTGCCAGCAGTTGGGACTCGGGAGTCTACAATGAGCAGTTCTTC. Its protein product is CASSWDSGVYNEQFF.

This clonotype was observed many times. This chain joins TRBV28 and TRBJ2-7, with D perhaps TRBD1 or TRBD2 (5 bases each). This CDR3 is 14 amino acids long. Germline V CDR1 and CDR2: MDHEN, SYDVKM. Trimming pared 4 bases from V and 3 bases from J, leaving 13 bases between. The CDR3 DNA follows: TGTGCCAGCAGTTCCGGGACCTCCGACTACGAGCAGTACTTC. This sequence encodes CASSSGTSDYEQYF.

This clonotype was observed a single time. CDR3 amino acids: CASSLWPGLQETQYF. The CDR3 bases are TGTGCCAGCAGTTTATGGCCGGGACTTCAAGAGACCCAGTACTTC. The chain employs TRBV27 and TRBJ2-5; perhaps TRBD2 as D (6 bases). Germline assignment: CDR1 MNHEY and CDR2 SMNVEV (reference sequence). Trimming removed 1 base at V and 2 bases at J, with 11 bases between. The length of the CDR3 is 15 residues.

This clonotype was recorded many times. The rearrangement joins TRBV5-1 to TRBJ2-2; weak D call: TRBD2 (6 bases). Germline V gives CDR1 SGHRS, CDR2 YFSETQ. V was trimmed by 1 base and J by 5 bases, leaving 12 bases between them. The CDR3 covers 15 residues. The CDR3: CASSLLGGETGELFF. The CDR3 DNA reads TGCGCCAGCAGCTTGCTGGGGGGAGAAACCGGGGAGCTGTTTTTT.

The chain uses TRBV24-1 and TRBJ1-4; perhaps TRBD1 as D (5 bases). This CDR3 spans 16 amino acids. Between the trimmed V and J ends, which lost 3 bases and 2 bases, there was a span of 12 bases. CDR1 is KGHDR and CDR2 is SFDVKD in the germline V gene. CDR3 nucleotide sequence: TGTGCCACCAGTGATGGGGGAGGGACGACTAATGAAAAACTGTTTTTT. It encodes CATSDGGGTTNEKLFF.

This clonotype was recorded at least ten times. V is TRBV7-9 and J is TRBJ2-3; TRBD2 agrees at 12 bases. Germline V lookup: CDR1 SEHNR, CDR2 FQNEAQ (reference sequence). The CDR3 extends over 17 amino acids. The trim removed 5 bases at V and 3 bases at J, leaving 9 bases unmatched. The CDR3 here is CASSPRTSGTRTDTQYF. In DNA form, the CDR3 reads TGTGCCAGCAGCCCGCGGACTAGCGGGACTCGGACAGATACGCAGTATTTT.

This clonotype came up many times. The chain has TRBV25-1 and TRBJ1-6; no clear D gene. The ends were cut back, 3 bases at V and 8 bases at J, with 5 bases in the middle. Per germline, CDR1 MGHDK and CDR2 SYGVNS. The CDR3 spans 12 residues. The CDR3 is CASSDPYSPLHF. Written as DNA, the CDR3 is TGTGCCAGCAGTGACCCTTATTCACCCCTCCACTTT.

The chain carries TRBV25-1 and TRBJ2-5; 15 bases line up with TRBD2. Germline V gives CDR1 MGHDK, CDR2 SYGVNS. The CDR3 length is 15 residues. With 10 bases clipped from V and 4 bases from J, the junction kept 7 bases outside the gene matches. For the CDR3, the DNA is TGTGCCATCGAGGGACTAGCGGGGGGCAGAGAGACCCAGTACTTC. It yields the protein CAIEGLAGGRETQYF.

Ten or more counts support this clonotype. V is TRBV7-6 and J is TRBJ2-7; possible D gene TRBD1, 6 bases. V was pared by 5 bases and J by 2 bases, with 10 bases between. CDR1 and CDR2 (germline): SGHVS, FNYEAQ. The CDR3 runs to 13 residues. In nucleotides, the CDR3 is TGTGCCAGCAGCACCGGGACAACCTACGAGCAGTACTTC. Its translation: CASSTGTTYEQYF.

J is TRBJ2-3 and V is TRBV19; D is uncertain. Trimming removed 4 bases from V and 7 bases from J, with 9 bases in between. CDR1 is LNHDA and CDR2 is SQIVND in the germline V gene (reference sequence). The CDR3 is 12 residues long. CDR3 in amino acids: CASSTMGNTQYF. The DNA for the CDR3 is TGTGCCAGTAGTACAATGGGAAATACGCAGTATTTT.

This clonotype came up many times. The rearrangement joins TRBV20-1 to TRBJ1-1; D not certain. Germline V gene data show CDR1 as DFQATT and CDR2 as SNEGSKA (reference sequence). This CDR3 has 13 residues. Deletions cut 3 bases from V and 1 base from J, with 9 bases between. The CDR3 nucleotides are TGCAGTGCTAGCGGTGGAGGGAACACTGAAGCTTTCTTT. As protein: CSASGGGNTEAFF.

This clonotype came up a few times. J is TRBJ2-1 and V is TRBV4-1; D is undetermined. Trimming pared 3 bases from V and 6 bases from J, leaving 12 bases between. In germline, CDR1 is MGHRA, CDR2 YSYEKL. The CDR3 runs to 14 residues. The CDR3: CASSHSQSLNEQFF. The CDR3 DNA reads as TGCGCCAGCAGCCATTCTCAGTCCCTCAATGAGCAGTTCTTC.

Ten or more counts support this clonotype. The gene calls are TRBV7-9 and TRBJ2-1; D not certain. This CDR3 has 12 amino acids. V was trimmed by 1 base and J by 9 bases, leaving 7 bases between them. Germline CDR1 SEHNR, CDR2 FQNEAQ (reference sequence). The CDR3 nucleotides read TGTGCCAGCAGCTTAGTTCATGGTGAGCAGTTCTTC. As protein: CASSLVHGEQFF.

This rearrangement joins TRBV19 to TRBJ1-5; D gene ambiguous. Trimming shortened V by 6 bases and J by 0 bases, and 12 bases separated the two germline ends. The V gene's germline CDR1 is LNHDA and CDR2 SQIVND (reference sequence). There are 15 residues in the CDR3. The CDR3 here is CASSTFSYSNQPQHF. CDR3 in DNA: TGTGCCAGTAGCACTTTCAGTTATAGCAATCAGCCCCAGCATTTT.

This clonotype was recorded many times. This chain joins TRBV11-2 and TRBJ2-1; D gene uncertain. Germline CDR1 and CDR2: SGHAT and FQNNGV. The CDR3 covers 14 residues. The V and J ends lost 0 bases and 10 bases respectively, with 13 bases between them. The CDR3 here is CASSLEIVGREQFF. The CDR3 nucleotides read TGTGCCAGCAGCTTAGAGATAGTTGGGCGGGAGCAGTTCTTC.